This T cell receptor beta chain was observed in a study of shared clonotypes between healthy human individuals. Only in-frame clones appear in the TCRdb table, and some are missing; sequencing was by immunoSEQ multiplex PCR. The sample lists 950,000 to 1,100,000 clones, about 80% occurring once. The sample consisted of memory CD4+ T cells from PBMCs. Subset indicated: CD45RA-negative fraction. The sequence was obtained from a man aged 18 to 29 in good health. Some clones in this sample may be carry-over from other donors' samples.

The DNA for the CDR3 is TGCGCCAGCAGCTTCACTCTAGCGGGAGGGCCCGGGGAGACCCAGTACTTC. Amino acids: CASSFTLAGGPGETQYF. The chain links TRBV5-1 to TRBJ2-5; 12 bases match TRBD2. Germline CDR1 reads SGHRS; CDR2 reads YFSETQ. This CDR3 is built from 17 residues. Losses at the gene ends were 2 bases for V and 5 bases for J; bases not matched to a gene: 10.